A single sample is the source of the 29 T cell receptor beta chains below, sequenced in a study of blood T cell repertoires in COVID-19. Libraries were prepared by immunoSEQ multiplex PCR; TCRdb keeps only in-frame clonotypes and omits some of them. The sample has tens of thousands of clones; 86% are singletons. The sequenced sample consisted of peripheral blood. These receptors all come from a man aged 70-80 years with acute or convalescent COVID-19.

The genes are TRBV5-1 and TRBJ2-5, with 12 bases lining up with TRBD2. CDR3 length: 15 amino acids. The germline V gene has CDR1 SGHRS and CDR2 YFSETQ. Trimming removed 2 bases from V and 4 bases from J; junction bases left unmatched: 3. The CDR3 protein is CASSFGLAGLETQYF. The CDR3 region has the DNA TGCGCCAGCAGCTTTGGACTAGCGGGACTAGAGACCCAGTACTTC.

This chain connects TRBV7-9 to TRBJ1-2, with a tentative D call TRBD1 (6 bases). Germline V lookup: CDR1 SEHNR, CDR2 FQNEAQ (reference sequence). The CDR3 is 14 residues long. Trimming pared 2 bases from V and 3 bases from J, leaving 10 bases between. The CDR3 DNA follows: TGTGCCAGCAGCTTATACAGGGAAGACTATGGCTACACCTTC. It specifies CASSLYREDYGYTF.

This chain joins TRBV30 and TRBJ2-2, with unresolved D. The ends were cut back, 0 bases at V and 1 base at J, with 3 bases in the middle. CDR1 is GTSNPN, CDR2 SVGIG, per germline (reference sequence). CDR3 size: 13 residues. The CDR3 region is CAWSVLNTGELFF. CDR3 DNA sequence: TGTGCCTGGAGTGTACTGAACACCGGGGAGCTGTTTTTT.

This chain links TRBV24-1 with TRBJ2-1, with 11 positions matching TRBD2. The germline V gene encodes CDR1 KGHDR and CDR2 SFDVKD. After removal of 10 bases from V and 0 bases from J, the junction contained 13 bases not matched to a gene. This CDR3 region has 18 residues. Written as DNA, the CDR3 is TGTGCCACTTTAGCGGGAGGGCCTGAACTCATCTCCTACAATGAGCAGTTCTTC. Encoded protein: CATLAGGPELISYNEQFF.

The chain has TRBV6-5 and TRBJ2-7; 10 nucleotides match TRBD1. The ends lost 2 bases at V and 6 bases at J; junction bases unmatched: 7. CDR3 length: 15 amino acids. The V gene's germline CDR1 is MNHEY and CDR2 SVGAGI. The CDR3 is CASSYTGTGVSEQYF. As DNA, the CDR3 is TGTGCCAGCAGTTACACCGGGACAGGGGTTTCCGAGCAGTACTTC.

This clone was counted only a few times. The chain recombines TRBV5-1 with TRBJ2-5; tentatively, D is TRBD2 (7 bases). V dropped 7 bases and J dropped 3 bases, with 19 bases sitting between them. CDR1 and CDR2 from the germline V gene are SGHRS and YFSETQ. There are 15 residues in the CDR3. The CDR3 coding sequence is TGCGCCAGCGCTCGGGGGGCACTTGGGAAAGAGACCCAGTACTTC. Its translation is CASARGALGKETQYF. Based on the CDR3 plus reference TRBV5-1 and TRBJ2-5, the full variable domain is KAGVTQTPRYLIKTRGQQVTLSCSPISGHRSVSWYQQTPGQGLQFLFEYFSETQRNKGNFPGRFSGRQFSNSRSEMNVSTLELGDSALYLCASARGALGKETQYFGPGTRLLVL.

This clone was counted a few times. V and J are TRBV9 and TRBJ1-4; D is perhaps TRBD1 (6 bases). Germline assignment: CDR1 SGDLS and CDR2 YYNGEE. The germline V and J ends were trimmed by 4 bases and 12 bases, with 19 bases remaining between them. This CDR3 has 14 residues. The CDR3 loop is CASSPGTRVLELFF. The CDR3 DNA reads TGTGCCAGCAGCCCCGGGACACGGGTCCTGGAACTGTTTTTT.

This chain joins TRBV20-1 and TRBJ2-5; 9 bases map to TRBD2. Per germline, CDR1 DFQATT and CDR2 SNEGSKA (reference sequence). With 3 bases clipped from V and 5 bases from J, the junction kept 7 bases outside the gene matches. The CDR3 totals 14 residues. The DNA of the CDR3 is TGCAGTGCTAGTCCACTAGCGGGTACTGAGACCCAGTACTTC. Amino acid sequence: CSASPLAGTETQYF.

In DNA form, the CDR3 reads TGTGCCAGCAGTTACTCGGACAGCCGGAACACTGAAGCTTTCTTT. It specifies CASSYSDSRNTEAFF. This chain joins TRBV6-5 and TRBJ1-1; D possibly corresponds to TRBD1 (6 bases). The CDR3 sequence is 15 residues long. Deletions cut 0 bases from V and 1 base from J, with 9 bases between. Germline CDR1 reads MNHEY; CDR2 reads SVGAGI.

The gene calls are TRBV2 and TRBJ2-1; D call uncertain. Germline loops: CDR1 SNHLY, CDR2 FYNNEI. The length of the CDR3 is 15 residues. V gave up 5 bases and J gave up 0 bases, with 11 bases separating them. The CDR3 nucleotides read TGTGCCAGCAGTCTGGAGCCCAGCTCCTACAATGAGCAGTTCTTC. Its translation is CASSLEPSSYNEQFF.

This clone was seen many times. CDR3 nucleotide sequence: TGTGCCAGCAGTCCCTGGGGACAGGGAAGTCAGCCCCAGCATTTT. This translates into CASSPWGQGSQPQHF. The gene calls are TRBV6-5 and TRBJ1-5; TRBD1 matches 9 bases. V gave up 5 bases and J gave up 6 bases; unmatched junction bases: 8. This CDR3 comprises 15 residues. Germline CDR1 MNHEY, CDR2 SVGAGI.

The chain joins TRBV12-5 to TRBJ1-3; D remains unclear. Trimming left V 0 bases short and J 0 bases short, with 12 bases between. Germline loops: CDR1 LGHNT, CDR2 FRNRAP. The CDR3 length is 17 residues. The CDR3 sequence: CASGLVREFSSGNTIYF. DNA for the CDR3: TGTGCTAGTGGTTTGGTACGTGAGTTTAGCTCTGGAAACACCATATATTTT.

This clone was detected once. The V and J genes are TRBV28 and TRBJ1-6; D perhaps matches TRBD1 (5 bases). Trimming stripped 6 bases from V and 11 bases from J, with 14 bases between. The CDR3 length is 13 residues. Germline-derived CDR1 and CDR2 are MDHEN and SYDVKM. The CDR3, as DNA: TGTGCCAGCAGCTCGGACACCACCACACCCCTCCACTTT. Translating gives CASSSDTTTPLHF.

The rearrangement links TRBV12-5 to TRBJ2-1, with D unresolved. The CDR3 sequence is 13 residues long. V was clipped by 1 base and J by 5 bases, with 6 bases between them. Germline V gives CDR1 LGHNT, CDR2 FRNRAP. The CDR3 nucleotides read TGTGCTAGTGGTTTGGGCGGAAACAATGAGCAGTTCTTC. Amino acid sequence: CASGLGGNNEQFF.

The V and J genes are TRBV6-1 and TRBJ1-2, with a possible D match to TRBD1 (5 bases). Trimming cost V 4 bases and J 2 bases, with 17 bases left between them. In germline, CDR1 is MNHNS, CDR2 SASEGT. The CDR3 is 16 amino acids. The CDR3 DNA is TGTGCCAGCAGTGTGGCAGGGCCGCAAGGGAACTATGGCTACACCTTC. It codes for CASSVAGPQGNYGYTF.

V is TRBV7-6 and J is TRBJ2-1; unclear D gene. The CDR3 extends over 14 amino acids. V dropped 1 base and J dropped 2 bases, with 6 bases sitting between them. The V gene's germline CDR1 is SGHVS and CDR2 FNYEAQ. The CDR3 nucleotides read TGTGCCAGCAGCTTAGGCTCAGCCTACAATGAGCAGTTCTTC. It translates to CASSLGSAYNEQFF.

V gene TRBV6-2 or TRBV6-3 combines with J gene TRBJ1-1, with 11 bases aligning to TRBD1. The germline CDR1 and CDR2 sequences are MNHEY and SVGEGT. The junction had 5 bases not matched to a gene; V was cut back by 5 bases and J by 3 bases. This CDR3 has 15 residues. CDR3 amino acids: CASSGQGAADTEAFF. CDR3 nucleotide sequence: TGTGCCAGCAGTGGACAGGGGGCAGCGGACACTGAAGCTTTCTTT.

V usage is TRBV9 and J usage is TRBJ2-1; D is possibly TRBD2 (5 bases). Germline-derived CDR1 and CDR2 are SGDLS and YYNGEE. The CDR3 extends over 14 amino acids. Trimming left V 0 bases short and J 5 bases short, with 9 bases between. CDR3 in DNA: TGTGCCAGCAGCGTAGTTCAGCGGAACAATGAGCAGTTCTTC. Its translation: CASSVVQRNNEQFF.

The rearrangement links TRBV5-1 to TRBJ2-5; TRBD1 aligns across 7 bases. CDR1 is SGHRS and CDR2 is YFSETQ in the germline V gene. V shed 0 bases and J 1 base; nucleotides not matched to a gene: 6. The CDR3 totals 16 residues. CDR3 sequence: CASSLVRTGAQETQYF. The CDR3 DNA reads TGCGCCAGCAGCTTGGTGAGGACAGGAGCCCAAGAGACCCAGTACTTC.

This clone was observed once. The J gene is TRBJ2-2, the V gene TRBV7-2; 10 bases are shared with TRBD2. Germline lookup yields CDR1 SGHTA and CDR2 FQGNSA. Germline trimming cut 5 bases from V and 5 bases from J; bases unmatched to any gene: 11. The CDR3 loop spans 17 amino acids. The chain's CDR3 is CASSPPLAGALTGELFF. DNA for the CDR3: TGTGCCAGCAGCCCTCCCCTAGCGGGAGCCCTAACCGGGGAGCTGTTTTTT.

The gene calls are TRBV6-5 and TRBJ2-1, with TRBD1 matching 7 bases. CDR3 length: 12 residues. Germline CDR1 is MNHEY and CDR2 is SVGAGI. J was trimmed by 15 bases and V by 6 bases; bases with no gene match: 11. The CDR3 DNA reads TGTGCCAGCAGGGACAGGTTGTCCCTCTTGTTCTTC. Amino acids: CASRDRLSLLFF.

This clone was counted once. The chain has TRBV6-2 or TRBV6-3 and TRBJ2-3; no reliable D call. Trimming pared 0 bases from V and 4 bases from J, leaving 11 bases between. The CDR3 has 15 residues. Germline-derived CDR1 and CDR2 are MNHEY and SVGEGT. The CDR3 sequence: CASSYSPSAADTQYF. The CDR3 bases are TGTGCCAGCAGTTACTCCCCCTCTGCGGCAGATACGCAGTATTTT.

DNA for the CDR3: TGTGCCAGCAGGGGAGACTTCGGCTCCTACAATGAGCAGTTCTTC. This codes for CASRGDFGSYNEQFF. V usage is TRBV5-4 and J usage is TRBJ2-1; tentatively, D is TRBD2 (5 bases). CDR3 length: 15 amino acids. Per germline, CDR1 SGHNT and CDR2 YYREEE (reference sequence). The V end was cut by 5 bases, the J end by 0 bases, with 12 bases between.

The chain couples TRBV5-6 to TRBJ2-2; maybe TRBD2 (6 bases). Trimming cost V 6 bases and J 0 bases, with 12 bases left between them. This CDR3 has 15 residues. Germline V gives CDR1 SGHDT, CDR2 YYEEEE. The CDR3 DNA reads TGTGCCAGCACCAGACTAGACGCGAACACCGGGGAGCTGTTTTTT. Amino acids: CASTRLDANTGELFF.

The V and J genes are TRBV5-1 and TRBJ1-1; D ambiguous. The CDR3 contains 17 residues. V dropped 0 bases and J dropped 4 bases, with 19 bases sitting between them. Germline CDR1 and CDR2: SGHRS and YFSETQ. In nucleotides, the CDR3 is TGCGCCAGCAGCTTGGGGACCGGGGTCCGTGAGATCACTGAAGCTTTCTTT. It codes for CASSLGTGVREITEAFF.

This clone occurred once. The rearrangement joins TRBV6-5 to TRBJ1-1; TRBD1 aligns across 7 bases. CDR1 and CDR2 (germline): MNHEY, SVGAGI. This CDR3 contains 11 residues. After removal of 6 bases from V and 5 bases from J, the junction contained 0 bases not matched to a gene. The CDR3 sequence is CASRDRTEAFF. CDR3 DNA: TGTGCCAGCAGGGACAGGACTGAAGCTTTCTTT.

This chain links TRBV6-1 with TRBJ1-2; 7 bases are shared with TRBD1. The junction had 8 bases not matched to a gene; V was cut back by 5 bases and J by 8 bases. Germline V gene lookup returns CDR1 MNHNS and CDR2 SASEGT. The CDR3 sequence is 13 residues long. The CDR3 sequence is CASSPPTGSGYTF. The CDR3 coding sequence is TGTGCCAGCAGTCCCCCGACAGGGTCCGGCTACACCTTC.

The V gene is TRBV5-6, the J gene TRBJ1-4; maybe TRBD1 (6 bases). Trimming took off 3 bases at V and 5 bases at J, with 14 bases between the two ends. The CDR3 is 15 amino acids. The germline gives CDR1 SGHDT, CDR2 YYEEEE. CDR3 residues: CASSWGTGTNEKLFF. The CDR3 DNA is TGTGCCAGCAGCTGGGGCACCGGGACAAATGAAAAACTGTTTTTT.

V gene TRBV30 combines with J gene TRBJ1-1; D may be TRBD1 (6 bases). Germline V gene sequence: CDR1 GTSNPN, CDR2 SVGIG (reference sequence). Trimming pared 4 bases from V and 6 bases from J, leaving 18 bases between. CDR3 length: 14 residues. The CDR3 DNA follows: TGTGCCTGGAATCCGGGGCAGGGGACCGCTGAAGCTTTCTTT. Its translation: CAWNPGQGTAEAFF.